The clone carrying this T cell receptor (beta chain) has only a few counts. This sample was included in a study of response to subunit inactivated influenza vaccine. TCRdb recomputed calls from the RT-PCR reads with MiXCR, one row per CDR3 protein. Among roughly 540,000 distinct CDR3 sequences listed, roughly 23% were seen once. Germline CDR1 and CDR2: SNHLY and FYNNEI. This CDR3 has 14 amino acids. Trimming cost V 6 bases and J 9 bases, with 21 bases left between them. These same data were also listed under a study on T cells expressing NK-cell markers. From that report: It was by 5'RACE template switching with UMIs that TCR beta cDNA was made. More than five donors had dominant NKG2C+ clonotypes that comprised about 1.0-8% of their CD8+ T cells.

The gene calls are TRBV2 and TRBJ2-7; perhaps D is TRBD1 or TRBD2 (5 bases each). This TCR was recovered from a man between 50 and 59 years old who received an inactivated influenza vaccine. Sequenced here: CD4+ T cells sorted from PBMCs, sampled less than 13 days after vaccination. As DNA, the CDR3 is TGTGCCAGCAGGGGCCTCGAGGGGCGTAAAGTGCAGTACTTC. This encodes CASRGLEGRKVQYF. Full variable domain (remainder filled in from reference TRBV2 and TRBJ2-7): EPEVTQTPSHQVTQMGQEVILRCVPISNHLYFYWYRQILGQKVEFLVSFYNNEISEKSEIFDDQFSVERPDGSNFTLKIRSTKLEDSAMYFCASRGLEGRKVQYFGPGTRLTVT.